The present entry profiles one T cell receptor beta chain with its context. These data come from a study of blood T cell repertoires in COVID-19. In the study overall: T cells, B-cell-depleted T cells, or PBMCs provided the cDNA or gDNA that served as material.

V gave up 2 bases and J gave up 4 bases; unmatched junction bases: 8. In germline, CDR1 is LGHNA, CDR2 YSLEER. The CDR3 extends over 17 amino acids. As handled by the study authors: Reference gene primer amplification gave estimated nucleated cell counts. Clones were read by immunoSEQ multiplex PCR, and TCRdb kept only the in-frame ones, dropping some. D and trimming come from the DNA, and the V and J calls and clone size come from that table. In the table there are 300,000 to 400,000 clones, about 90% of which are singletons. Enrollment of patients from Seattle took place during active infection, with longitudinal follow-up.

The clonotype originates from a woman between 65 and 79 years old with COVID-19, enrolled during active disease. The gene calls are TRBV4-3 and TRBJ2-1, with 10 bases fitting TRBD2. Sequencing was carried out using peripheral blood. CDR3 amino acids: CASSQWLAGATYNEQFF. The DNA of the CDR3 is TGCGCCAGCAGCCAATGGCTAGCGGGGGCCACTTACAATGAGCAGTTCTTC.